This T cell receptor beta chain was sequenced during a study of blood T cell repertoires in COVID-19. Germline values: CDR1 SGHAT, CDR2 FQNNGV. The ends lost 5 bases at V and 4 bases at J; junction bases unmatched: 7. The CDR3 extends over 15 amino acids. As processed by the authors: Amplified reference gene primers provided the basis for estimating nucleated cell counts. The protocol was immunoSEQ multiplex PCR, while the TCRdb copy is restricted to in-frame clones and leaves out a portion. That table furnishes V, J and clone size, whereas the DNA furnished D and trimming. The sample has hundreds of thousands of clones; about 89% are singletons.

Sequencing input: peripheral blood. This receptor was taken from a woman in her forties or fifties with COVID-19, enrolled during active disease. This chain links TRBV11-2 with TRBJ2-5, with 10 nucleotides matching TRBD2. In DNA, the CDR3 is TGTGCCAGCAGCCTTAGCGGGGGGCCGGGAGAGACCCAGTACTTC. Its translation is CASSLSGGPGETQYF.